What follows is one T cell receptor (beta chain) and its context. Its antigen is not known. CDR1 is LNHDA, CDR2 SQIVND, per germline (reference sequence). The CDR3 has 15 residues. V lost 2 bases and J lost 1, with 6 bases in between. Naive CD8 populations comprised CD45RO-negative cells positively selected for CCR7, excluding terminally differentiated effector memory CD45RA+ cells. The data derive from a study of shared clonotypes between healthy human individuals. The wider study: Two women and a few men aged 18 to 49 made up the donors.

Sequencing used immunoSEQ multiplex PCR; TCRdb keeps in-frame clones, though not all of them. The sample comprises roughly 2,000,000 clones, about 95% of which are singletons, and under 1.5% rests with the top ten. General study points: Non-shared clonotypes were found to have lower generation probabilities than the clonotypes that were shared by all four of the sorted-subset donors. Clonotype sharing among donors, it was expected, would be affected by sequencing depth.

This rearrangement joins TRBV19 to TRBJ2-6, with no clear D. Sequenced material: naive CD8+ T cells sorted from blood. This receptor was taken from a man between 18 and 35 years old in good health. CDR3 amino acids: CASSISPSGANVLTF. CDR3 in DNA: TGTGCCAGTAGTATATCCCCATCTGGGGCCAACGTCCTGACTTTC.